The count of the clone carrying this T cell receptor (beta chain) is one. This specimen belongs to a study of shared clonotypes between healthy human individuals. Produced via immunoSEQ multiplex PCR; TCRdb's table is partial and in-frame only. The sample lists fewer than 550,000 clones, over 60% occurring once. Unsorted samples relied on tens of millions of PBMCs, which served as the source of genomic DNA. The CDR3 length is 13 residues. Germline V CDR1 and CDR2: MNHNY, SVGAGI (reference sequence). The V gene end was trimmed by 5 bases and the J gene end by 1 base; junction bases not matched to a gene: 1.

This sequence was found in a woman between 40 and 55 years old in good health. Some clones in this sample may be carry-over from other donors' samples. The rearrangement uses TRBV6-6 and TRBJ2-5; 7 nucleotides agree with TRBD2. Input material: PBMCs. Here the CDR3 reads CASSPSGQETQYF. The CDR3 bases are TGTGCCAGCAGTCCTAGCGGCCAAGAGACCCAGTACTTC.